The 10 T cell receptor beta chains presented below share a single source sample, sequenced in a study of Graves' ophthalmopathy and Graves' hyperthyroidism. RNA transcripts were the template, and TCR beta CDR3 regions were amplified from them. First-round RT-PCR employed HTBI primers, with a second-round multiplex PCR after it. TCRdb independently ran MiXCR on the multiplex PCR reads; one entry per CDR3 protein. The table lists some 1.1 million distinct CDR3 sequences, 35% to 40% of them singletons. Source material: peripheral blood or thyroid tissue (not recorded which). These receptors were obtained from an adult man with Graves' hyperthyroidism.

This clonotype was counted many times. This sequence joins TRBV13 and TRBJ2-5; TRBD2 matches 8 bases. The CDR3 is 13 residues long. CDR1 PRHDT and CDR2 FYEKMQ come from the germline V gene (reference sequence). V trimming: 3 bases; J trimming: 3 bases; junction bases outside the gene matches: 0. The DNA of the CDR3 is TGTGCCAGCAGCTTCGGGAGGGAAGAGACCCAGTACTTC. Translating gives CASSFGREETQYF.

In the case of this clonotype: Just one base apart from a much larger clone, this may be a read error. V and J are TRBV5-1 and TRBJ2-7, with TRBD2 matching 9 bases. There are 13 residues in the CDR3. CDR1 and CDR2 from the germline V gene are SGHRS and YFSETQ. The CDR3 region is CASKQREDAEHYF. CDR3 nucleotide sequence: TGCGCCAGCAAACAGCGGGAGGATGCCGAGCACTACTTC.

This clonotype was found many times. The chain is built from TRBV20-1 and TRBJ1-5; D is unresolved. The CDR3 is 12 amino acids. Germline CDR1 is DFQATT and CDR2 is SNEGSKA (reference sequence). V was cut by 7 bases and J by 6 bases, with 13 bases left in between. This CDR3 is CSGGPQGQPQHF. CDR3 DNA: TGCAGTGGCGGTCCCCAAGGTCAGCCCCAGCATTTT.

In its sample, this clonotype was seen a few times. The chain uses TRBV7-8 and TRBJ2-5; TRBD1 agrees at 7 bases. CDR3 length: 12 amino acids. CDR1 and CDR2 (germline): SGHVS, FQNEAQ. V trimming: 6 bases; J trimming: 7 bases; junction bases outside the gene matches: 5. In nucleotides, the CDR3 is TGTGCCAGCAGTCCAAGGACAGGGACCCAGTACTTC. Its protein is CASSPRTGTQYF. The whole variable domain, filled in from reference TRBV7-8 and TRBJ2-5, reads GAGVSQSPRYKVAKRGQDVALRCDPISGHVSLFWYQQALGQGPEFLTYFQNEAQLDKSGLPSDRFFAERPEGSVSTLKIQRTQQEDSAVYLCASSPRTGTQYFGPGTRLLVL.

The V gene is TRBV12-3 or TRBV12-4, the J gene TRBJ2-7; 7 positions match TRBD1. This CDR3 comprises 13 residues. V was clipped by 2 bases and J by 6 bases; unmatched bases: 4. In nucleotides, the CDR3 is TGTGCCAGCAGTTTAACAGGGGTGGGCGAGCAGTACTTC. Translating gives CASSLTGVGEQYF.

This clonotype was observed many times. This chain joins TRBV12-3 or TRBV12-4 and TRBJ2-6; 7 bases agree with TRBD1. This CDR3 has 15 amino acids. Trimming at V came to 6 bases and at J to 1 base, leaving 3 bases not matched to a gene. The CDR3, as DNA: TGTGCCAGCAGATTGACAGGGTCTGGGGCCAACGTCCTGACTTTC. Encoded protein: CASRLTGSGANVLTF.

This clonotype was seen only a few times. This CDR3 is missing its conserved last phenylalanine or tryptophan, likely due to a read error. It is unclear where the CDR3 begins or ends on the DNA, so no DNA is shown, and the CDR3 is as TCRdb lists it. The V gene is TRBV10-3, the J gene TRBJ2-6. The CDR3 extends over 8 residues, inclusive of both ends. Germline V lookup: CDR1 ENHRY, CDR2 SYGVKD. The CDR3 region is CAISPGTS.

This clonotype was seen more than once but under ten times. J is TRBJ1-2 and V is TRBV5-1; D gene unclear. V was clipped by 4 bases and J by 7 bases, with 20 bases between them. Per the germline V gene, CDR1 is SGHRS and CDR2 is YFSETQ. This CDR3 comprises 15 residues. The DNA of the CDR3 is TGCGCCAGCAGCCCTCTCCCTGGGGTCCCCCTTGGCTACACCTTC. It yields the protein CASSPLPGVPLGYTF.

This rearrangement joins TRBV12-3 or TRBV12-4 to TRBJ1-1, with 7 bases aligning to TRBD1. V shed 6 bases, J shed 1 base, and the junction held 11 bases outside the gene matches. The CDR3 totals 16 residues. The CDR3 protein is CASSRNRGARNTEAFF. CDR3 coding DNA: TGTGCCAGCAGCCGGAACAGGGGCGCGAGGAACACTGAAGCTTTCTTT.

In its sample, this clonotype was seen many times. The CDR3 sequence is CATSRGLGNQPQHF. CDR3 in DNA: TGTGCCACCAGCAGGGGACTCGGGAATCAGCCCCAGCATTTT. The V gene is TRBV15, the J gene TRBJ1-5; D is perhaps TRBD1 (5 bases). V lost 3 bases, J lost 4 bases, and 10 bases lay in between. This CDR3 is built from 14 residues. The germline V gene has CDR1 LNHNV and CDR2 YYDKDF (reference sequence).